These 30 T cell receptor beta chains originate from one sample sequenced in a study of T cell repertoires in cytomegalovirus infection. A single record per CDR3 protein comes from TCRdb applying MiXCR to the reads. The sample carries about 460,000 distinct CDR3 sequences, about 11% recorded once. Sequenced: PBMCs. All receptors derive from a human donor in good health (CMV status not recorded). Some clones in this sample may be carry-over from other donors' samples.

This clonotype was detected many times. The J gene is TRBJ2-5, the V gene TRBV11-1; 7 bases map to TRBD2. CDR3 length: 17 amino acids. CDR1 SGHAT and CDR2 FQDESV come from the germline V gene (reference sequence). V dropped 6 bases and J dropped 0; count of bases not matched to a gene: 13. The CDR3 sequence is CASSSIVSGSDQETQYF. The CDR3 bases are TGTGCCAGCAGTTCAATTGTTAGCGGGTCCGACCAAGAGACCCAGTACTTC.

This clonotype showed up just a few times. This chain connects TRBV3-1 to TRBJ2-1, with D maybe TRBD2 (6 bases). The germline V gene has CDR1 LGHDT and CDR2 YNNKEL (reference sequence). V lost 3 bases, J lost 7 bases, and 16 bases lay in between. The CDR3 covers 15 residues. CDR3 residues: CASSQGTSLVNEQFF. In DNA form, the CDR3 reads TGTGCCAGCAGCCAGGGAACTAGCCTCGTAAATGAGCAGTTCTTC.

The chain uses TRBV19 and TRBJ2-1; D remains ambiguous. Germline-derived CDR1 and CDR2 are LNHDA and SQIVND (reference sequence). The CDR3 contains 13 residues. V lost 11 bases and J 4 bases, leaving 15 bases between the germline ends. CDR3: CAVGNGGYNEQFF. The CDR3 DNA is TGTGCCGTTGGGAATGGCGGTTACAATGAGCAGTTCTTC.

This clonotype was detected many times. J is TRBJ1-1 and V is TRBV7-2, with no clear D. Trimming took 3 bases from V and 11 from J, leaving 16 bases between them. CDR3 size: 13 residues. Germline V gene data show CDR1 as SGHTA and CDR2 as FQGNSA. The CDR3 coding sequence is TGTGCCAGCAGCTTGGATCGGCTGGGTCAGGCTTTCTTT. Its protein is CASSLDRLGQAFF.

This clonotype was detected only a few times. The V call is TRBV20-1, the J call TRBJ1-2; tentative D call: TRBD1 (6 bases). The CDR3 extends over 13 amino acids. Trimming stripped 5 bases from V and 5 bases from J, with 15 bases between. In germline, CDR1 is DFQATT, CDR2 SNEGSKA (reference sequence). The CDR3, as DNA: TGCAGTGCTGAATCGGACAGTGAATATGGCTACACCTTC. It codes for CSAESDSEYGYTF.

The CDR3 region has the DNA TGCGCCAGCAGCTCCTGGACAGGCGAAGAGCAGTACTTC. This translates into CASSSWTGEEQYF. This chain links TRBV5-1 with TRBJ2-7; 7 bases fit TRBD1. Germline-derived CDR1 and CDR2 are SGHRS and YFSETQ. The CDR3 is 13 residues long. V was clipped by 3 bases and J by 7 bases; unmatched bases: 7.

The chain uses TRBV20-1 and TRBJ1-1; tentative D call: TRBD1 (5 bases). The germline V gene has CDR1 DFQATT and CDR2 SNEGSKA (reference sequence). Trimming shortened V by 4 bases and J by 0 bases, and 18 bases separated the two germline ends. This CDR3 has 16 residues. Here the CDR3 DNA reads TGCAGTGCTAATCCTCCGGGGCGCCCCGTGAACACTGAAGCTTTCTTT. Protein product: CSANPPGRPVNTEAFF.

This clonotype was recorded at least ten times. In DNA, the CDR3 is TGCAGTGCTCTGGAGTTATCCATACTCAATGAGCAGTTCTTC. Protein product: CSALELSILNEQFF. V is TRBV20-1 and J is TRBJ2-1; no reliable D call. Per the germline V gene, CDR1 is DFQATT and CDR2 is SNEGSKA (reference sequence). The CDR3 is 14 amino acids. Trimming took 5 bases from V and 6 from J, leaving 17 bases between them.

This clonotype was seen at least ten times. The rearrangement joins TRBV7-2 to TRBJ2-7; no clear D gene. Germline V CDR1 and CDR2: SGHTA, FQGNSA. V lost 1 base, J lost 6 bases, and 7 bases lay in between. The CDR3 has 12 amino acids. The CDR3, as DNA: TGTGCCAGCAGCTTAGGACTTACCGAGCAGTACTTC. Its translation is CASSLGLTEQYF. Using reference TRBV7-2 and TRBJ2-7 for the parts outside the CDR3, the full variable domain is GAGVSQSPSNKVTEKGKDVELRCDPISGHTALYWYRQSLGQGLEFLIYFQGNSAPDKSGLPSDRFSAERTGGSVSTLTIQRTQQEDSAVYLCASSLGLTEQYFGPGTRLTVT.

This clonotype was detected ten times or more. Here the CDR3 reads CASSAGTVQETQYF. The CDR3 nucleotides read TGTGCCAGCAGCGCCGGGACAGTACAAGAGACCCAGTACTTC. This chain links TRBV9 with TRBJ2-5, with 7 nucleotides matching TRBD1. Germline loops: CDR1 SGDLS, CDR2 YYNGEE. The CDR3 consists of 14 residues. V shed 3 bases and J 2 bases; nucleotides not matched to a gene: 4.

This clonotype was seen ten or more times. The CDR3 DNA reads TGTGCCAGCAGCTTACCGGGACGGTTGAACACTGAAGCTTTCTTT. This translates into CASSLPGRLNTEAFF. This chain uses TRBV11-2 with TRBJ1-1; D is perhaps TRBD1 (5 bases). CDR1 SGHAT and CDR2 FQNNGV come from the germline V gene. V was clipped by 2 bases and J by 0 bases, with 10 bases between them. The CDR3 runs to 15 residues.

The table lists this clonotype with many counts. This sequence joins TRBV7-3 and TRBJ2-1; 8 bases map to TRBD2. Germline CDR1 and CDR2: SGHTA and FQGTGA. This CDR3 is 15 amino acids long. J lost 3 bases, V lost 6 bases, and 7 bases had no gene match. CDR3: CASSEAGVGYNEQFF. Written as DNA, the CDR3 is TGTGCCAGCAGTGAAGCGGGAGTAGGCTACAATGAGCAGTTCTTC. The whole variable domain, remainder taken from reference TRBV7-3 and TRBJ2-1, is GAGVSQTPSNKVTEKGKYVELRCDPISGHTALYWYRQSLGQGPEFLIYFQGTGAADDSGLPNDRFFAVRPEGSVSTLKIQRTERGDSAVYLCASSEAGVGYNEQFFGPGTRLTVL.

This clonotype came up many times. The chain carries TRBV19 and TRBJ1-3; 8 bases agree with TRBD1. Germline assignment: CDR1 LNHDA and CDR2 SQIVND (reference sequence). This CDR3 contains 18 residues. With V trimmed by 3 bases and J by 0 bases, 10 bases remained unmatched. CDR3 sequence (DNA): TGTGCCAGTAGTATTTGGACAGGGAATCCGAGCTCTGGAAACACCATATATTTT. Protein product: CASSIWTGNPSSGNTIYF.

The sample holds many counts of this clonotype. This chain links TRBV7-8 with TRBJ2-3; D perhaps matches TRBD2 (7 bases). The V gene lost 6 bases and the J gene lost 1 base, with 17 bases spanning the gap. Germline values: CDR1 SGHVS, CDR2 FQNEAQ. This CDR3 spans 16 amino acids. CDR3 region: CASSFGRGGGTDTQYF. The CDR3 bases are TGTGCCAGCAGTTTTGGAAGGGGGGGTGGCACAGATACGCAGTATTTT.

In its sample, this clonotype was seen many times. This chain joins TRBV6-6 and TRBJ2-4, with TRBD1 matching over 10 bases. J lost 0 bases, V lost 6 bases, and 11 bases had no gene match. The CDR3 loop spans 18 amino acids. CDR1 is MNHNY, CDR2 SVGAGI, per germline (reference sequence). CDR3: CASRMTGGERVAKNIQYF. Here the CDR3 DNA reads TGTGCCAGCAGGATGACAGGGGGCGAGAGGGTAGCCAAAAACATTCAGTACTTC.

This clonotype was found a few times. CDR3 bases: TGTGCCAGCAGCTTGGAAACCTGGACAGCAACTAATGAAAAACTGTTTTTT. Its translation: CASSLETWTATNEKLFF. The J gene is TRBJ1-4, the V gene TRBV5-6; D is perhaps TRBD1 (6 bases). The CDR3 sequence is 17 residues long. V was clipped by 0 bases and J by 0 bases, with 12 bases between them. Germline V lookup: CDR1 SGHDT, CDR2 YYEEEE.

In this sample, this clonotype turned up many times. The rearrangement uses TRBV12-3 or TRBV12-4 and TRBJ2-1; possible D gene TRBD2, 7 bases. The CDR3 contains 17 residues. V was shortened by 6 bases and J by 1 base, with 19 bases between the two germline ends. The CDR3 here is CASRLSGGAESYNEQFF. As DNA, the CDR3 is TGTGCCAGCAGGTTAAGTGGGGGGGCTGAATCCTACAATGAGCAGTTCTTC.

This clonotype was observed many times. The chain carries TRBV7-2 and TRBJ2-3, with D possibly TRBD2 on 6 matching bases. V gave up 7 bases and J gave up 6 bases, with 11 bases separating them. Germline V lookup: CDR1 SGHTA, CDR2 FQGNSA. This CDR3 is 12 amino acids long. DNA for the CDR3: TGTGCCAGCAAGCGCGGGGTGGATACGCAGTATTTT. This gives the protein CASKRGVDTQYF.

Only a few counts were recorded for this clonotype. The chain uses TRBV28 and TRBJ2-1; D may be TRBD1 or TRBD2 (5 bases each). The CDR3 runs to 12 residues. The V gene's germline CDR1 is MDHEN and CDR2 SYDVKM. V was cut by 4 bases and J by 6 bases, with 7 bases left in between. The CDR3 reads CASSWDGNEQFF. In DNA form, the CDR3 reads TGTGCCAGCAGTTGGGACGGCAATGAGCAGTTCTTC.

This rearrangement joins TRBV6-6 to TRBJ1-1; D not resolved. The CDR3 sequence is 15 residues long. Trimming took 2 bases from V and 0 from J, leaving 10 bases between them. CDR1 is MNHNY and CDR2 is SVGAGI in the germline V gene (reference sequence). CDR3 bases: TGTGCCAGCAGTTACCCCGCGGACTTGAACACTGAAGCTTTCTTT. Translation: CASSYPADLNTEAFF.

This clonotype appeared a few times. The chain uses TRBV20-1 and TRBJ1-1, with D tentatively TRBD1 (6 bases). Deletions cut 1 base from V and 0 bases from J, with 18 bases between. The CDR3 consists of 17 residues. The germline gives CDR1 DFQATT, CDR2 SNEGSKA (reference sequence). The CDR3 DNA reads TGCAGTGCTAGAGCCCTCCCCGGGCAGGGGATGAACACTGAAGCTTTCTTT. The encoded protein is CSARALPGQGMNTEAFF.

This clonotype occurred many times. V and J are TRBV25-1 and TRBJ1-5; possible D gene TRBD1, 6 bases. This CDR3 is built from 15 residues. V was cut by 4 bases and J by 6 bases, with 16 bases left in between. Germline V gene lookup returns CDR1 MGHDK and CDR2 SYGVNS. The CDR3 loop reads CASSGAGVGVQPQHF. Written as DNA, the CDR3 is TGTGCCAGCAGTGGGGCAGGGGTAGGAGTTCAGCCCCAGCATTTT.

This clonotype was found many times. The genes are TRBV7-8 and TRBJ1-1, with a possible D match to TRBD1 (5 bases). V was trimmed by 5 bases and J by 1 base, leaving 14 bases between them. The length of the CDR3 is 15 residues. Germline V gene data show CDR1 as SGHVS and CDR2 as FQNEAQ. CDR3 sequence reads: CASSRYDRPNTEAFF. In nucleotides, the CDR3 is TGTGCCAGCAGCCGATATGACAGACCGAACACTGAAGCTTTCTTT. Variable domain in full (rest from reference TRBV7-8 and TRBJ1-1): GAGVSQSPRYKVAKRGQDVALRCDPISGHVSLFWYQQALGQGPEFLTYFQNEAQLDKSGLPSDRFFAERPEGSVSTLKIQRTQQEDSAVYLCASSRYDRPNTEAFFGQGTRLTVV.

This clonotype was seen ten or more times. V and J are TRBV20-1 and TRBJ2-1, with 9 bases that match TRBD1. The ends lost 6 bases at V and 4 bases at J; junction bases unmatched: 10. The CDR3 contains 15 residues. CDR1 DFQATT and CDR2 SNEGSKA come from the germline V gene (reference sequence). The CDR3 DNA follows: TGCAGTGCCAACCGGGACAGGGCCCGGTACAATGAGCAGTTCTTC. Its translation is CSANRDRARYNEQFF.

The chain employs TRBV9 and TRBJ2-7; possibly TRBD1 for D (6 bases). The CDR3 contains 13 residues. Germline V gene data show CDR1 as SGDLS and CDR2 as YYNGEE. The V end was cut by 4 bases, the J end by 6 bases, with 14 bases between. CDR3 nucleotides: TGTGCCAGCAGCCAGGGGTCACTCAGCGAGCAGTACTTC. This encodes CASSQGSLSEQYF.

This clonotype was counted at least ten times. V is TRBV11-1 and J is TRBJ2-7; the match to TRBD1 covers 7 bases. After removal of 3 bases from V and 4 bases from J, the junction contained 12 bases not matched to a gene. CDR1 and CDR2 from the germline V gene are SGHAT and FQDESV (reference sequence). The CDR3 covers 16 residues. The CDR3 sequence is CASSFQTGYFGYEQYF. The CDR3 region has the DNA TGTGCCAGCAGCTTCCAGACAGGGTACTTCGGGTACGAGCAGTACTTC.

The rearrangement joins TRBV5-1 to TRBJ2-5, with D possibly TRBD2 on 6 matching bases. The V end lost 2 bases, the J end lost 3 bases, and 8 bases lay between the germline ends. The CDR3 spans 13 residues. The germline gives CDR1 SGHRS, CDR2 YFSETQ. CDR3 residues: CASSFWGEETQYF. The CDR3 DNA follows: TGCGCCAGCAGCTTCTGGGGGGAAGAGACCCAGTACTTC.

This clonotype came up a few times. V usage is TRBV24-1 and J usage is TRBJ1-2; 7 nucleotides agree with TRBD1. Per germline, CDR1 KGHDR and CDR2 SFDVKD. The trim removed 3 bases at V and 4 bases at J, leaving 10 bases unmatched. This CDR3 region has 16 residues. CDR3 sequence reads: CATSDRRQGQIYGYTF. The CDR3 bases are TGTGCCACCAGTGATCGTCGACAGGGCCAAATCTATGGCTACACCTTC.

The chain is built from TRBV29-1 and TRBJ1-5; 7 nucleotides line up with TRBD1. V was clipped by 6 bases and J by 8 bases; unmatched bases: 10. The CDR3 is 13 amino acids. Per germline, CDR1 SQVTM and CDR2 ANQGSEA. As DNA, the CDR3 is TGCAGCGTGGGGGACAGCCGGGTGGAGCCCCAGCATTTT. As protein: CSVGDSRVEPQHF.

This clonotype was seen a handful of times. This chain connects TRBV3-1 to TRBJ1-1, with a weak D call TRBD1 (6 bases). This CDR3 contains 14 residues. Germline V gene data show CDR1 as LGHDT and CDR2 as YNNKEL (reference sequence). The V end lost 1 base, the J end lost 3 bases, and 9 bases lay between the germline ends. The CDR3 region has the DNA TGTGCCAGCAGCCAAGTGGGGGCGGACACTGAAGCTTTCTTT. This sequence encodes CASSQVGADTEAFF.